Presented here are 23 T cell receptor beta chains from one specimen sequenced in a study of cytomegalovirus exposure and HLA in healthy donors. The PCR contained 60 Vbeta and 13 Jbeta primers. TCRdb's copy holds only in-frame clones and misses some; the assay was immunoSEQ multiplex PCR. This sample has some 110,000 clones; roughly 68% occur once, and the top ten carry about 0.92%. Material: PBMCs. Every receptor here comes from a woman aged 25 to 45 in good health and CMV-seronegative.

The chain recombines TRBV6-1 with TRBJ1-1; D unclear. V was shortened by 4 bases and J by 1 base, with 4 bases between the two germline ends. From germline, CDR1 is MNHNS and CDR2 SASEGT. The CDR3 runs 12 residues. The CDR3 DNA follows: TGTGCCAGCAGTGTCGGGAACACTGAAGCTTTCTTT. Encoded protein: CASSVGNTEAFF.

The rearrangement joins TRBV5-6 to TRBJ2-1; 10 bases are shared with TRBD2. V gave up 1 base and J gave up 7 bases; unmatched junction bases: 5. The CDR3 totals 15 residues. Germline V gives CDR1 SGHDT, CDR2 YYEEEE. CDR3 bases: TGTGCCAGCAGCTTGAAGGCTAGCGGGGGTAATGAGCAGTTCTTC. Its translation is CASSLKASGGNEQFF.

V gene TRBV27 combines with J gene TRBJ2-7; D is ambiguous. This CDR3 comprises 15 residues. V was cut by 2 bases and J by 3 bases, with 14 bases left in between. Germline assignment: CDR1 MNHEY and CDR2 SMNVEV (reference sequence). The CDR3 spells CASSLTSDTFYEQYF. CDR3 coding DNA: TGTGCCAGCAGTTTAACTTCCGACACCTTCTACGAGCAGTACTTC.

The rearrangement uses TRBV2 and TRBJ2-7, with 10 bases identical to TRBD1. In germline, CDR1 is SNHLY, CDR2 FYNNEI. The CDR3 length is 15 residues. V shed 5 bases, J shed 3 bases, and the junction held 7 bases outside the gene matches. The CDR3 sequence: CASSSPGQGHYEQYF. CDR3 DNA: TGTGCCAGCAGTTCCCCGGGACAGGGGCACTACGAGCAGTACTTC.

The chain has TRBV5-1 and TRBJ2-3; 11 bases map to TRBD2. The V gene end was trimmed by 3 bases and the J gene end by 0 bases; junction bases not matched to a gene: 3. Germline V gives CDR1 SGHRS, CDR2 YFSETQ. The CDR3 is 16 amino acids. CDR3 sequence reads: CASSSGTSGSTDTQYF. In DNA, the CDR3 is TGCGCCAGCAGCTCGGGGACTAGCGGTAGCACAGATACGCAGTATTTT.

This clone was observed a single time. This sample also contains other DNA sequences that code for the same CDR3. The chain links TRBV30 to TRBJ1-5, with D unclear. V lost 0 bases to trimming and J lost 4 bases, with 7 bases between them. Germline V gene lookup returns CDR1 GTSNPN and CDR2 SVGIG (reference sequence). The CDR3 is made up of 13 amino acids. The CDR3 coding sequence is TGTGCCTGGAGTGTGGGCGGGAATCAGCCCCAGCATTTT. As protein: CAWSVGGNQPQHF.

The chain joins TRBV5-1 to TRBJ1-2; D gene ambiguous. Germline assignment: CDR1 SGHRS and CDR2 YFSETQ. The CDR3 is 11 residues long. V dropped 0 bases and J dropped 7 bases, with 4 bases sitting between them. The CDR3: CASSLDFGYTF. The CDR3 DNA sequence: TGCGCCAGCAGCTTGGACTTTGGCTACACCTTC.

The V gene is TRBV7-8, the J gene TRBJ1-6; D remains ambiguous. CDR3 length: 14 residues. The germline V gene has CDR1 SGHVS and CDR2 FQNEAQ. Deletions cut 6 bases from V and 7 bases from J, with 13 bases between. Here the CDR3 reads CASSQRLGNSPLHF. The CDR3 coding sequence is TGTGCCAGCAGTCAGCGGCTGGGGAATTCACCCCTCCACTTT. Full variable domain (missing parts from reference TRBV7-8 and TRBJ1-6): GAGVSQSPRYKVAKRGQDVALRCDPISGHVSLFWYQQALGQGPEFLTYFQNEAQLDKSGLPSDRFFAERPEGSVSTLKIQRTQQEDSAVYLCASSQRLGNSPLHFGNGTRLTVT.

The table lists this clone with a few counts. The chain joins TRBV4-2 to TRBJ1-5; 7 nucleotides match TRBD1. V shed 4 bases, J shed 4 bases, and the junction held 7 bases outside the gene matches. CDR1 and CDR2 (germline): LGHNA, YNFKEQ. This CDR3 contains 15 residues. The CDR3 is CASSLEGQTNQPQHF. The CDR3 DNA is TGTGCCAGCAGCCTAGAGGGACAGACTAATCAGCCCCAGCATTTT.

The genes are TRBV9 and TRBJ2-5; D perhaps matches TRBD2 (7 bases). The V gene lost 4 bases and the J gene lost 5 bases, with 18 bases spanning the gap. Germline V gene data show CDR1 as SGDLS and CDR2 as YYNGEE. The CDR3 has 15 residues. CDR3 residues: CASSLGGRAEETQYF. The CDR3 DNA reads TGTGCCAGCAGCCTCGGGGGGCGCGCAGAGGAGACCCAGTACTTC. Together with reference TRBV9 and TRBJ2-5, the CDR3 gives the full variable domain: DSGVTQTPKHLITATGQRVTLRCSPRSGDLSVYWYQQSLDQGLQFLIQYYNGEERAKGNILERFSAQQFPDLHSELNLSSLELGDSALYFCASSLGGRAEETQYFGPGTRLLVL.

The chain carries TRBV6-1 and TRBJ1-5; TRBD1 matches 9 bases. CDR1 MNHNS and CDR2 SASEGT come from the germline V gene. The junction had 3 bases not matched to a gene; V was cut back by 6 bases and J by 3 bases. The CDR3 is 14 amino acids. CDR3 protein: CASRGQGYNQPQHF. In DNA form, the CDR3 reads TGTGCCAGCAGAGGACAGGGGTACAATCAGCCCCAGCATTTT.

This chain uses TRBV7-9 with TRBJ1-4; D is unclear. This CDR3 region has 15 residues. CDR1 SEHNR and CDR2 FQNEAQ come from the germline V gene (reference sequence). The V gene lost 0 bases and the J gene lost 0 bases, with 5 bases spanning the gap. This CDR3 reads CASSLARATNEKLFF. CDR3 nucleotides: TGTGCCAGCAGCTTAGCCCGAGCAACTAATGAAAAACTGTTTTTT. Together with reference TRBV7-9 and TRBJ1-4, the CDR3 gives the full variable domain: DTGVSQNPRHKITKRGQNVTFRCDPISEHNRLYWYRQTLGQGPEFLTYFQNEAQLEKSRLLSDRFSAERPKGSFSTLEIQRTEQGDSAMYLCASSLARATNEKLFFGSGTQLSVL.

This sequence joins TRBV27 and TRBJ1-5; 8 bases are a match to TRBD1. Germline-derived CDR1 and CDR2 are MNHEY and SMNVEV (reference sequence). This CDR3 region has 15 residues. Germline trimming cut 6 bases from V and 7 bases from J; bases unmatched to any gene: 11. The CDR3 DNA follows: TGTGCCAGCAGCCGGACAGGGCTGGAGGGGCAGCCCCAGCATTTT. It yields the protein CASSRTGLEGQPQHF.

As to this clone: Other DNA sequences in this specimen translate into the identical CDR3. The chain joins TRBV5-1 to TRBJ2-7; 7 nucleotides agree with TRBD1. This CDR3 comprises 14 residues. J lost 2 bases, V lost 0 bases, and 2 bases had no gene match. Germline CDR1 and CDR2: SGHRS and YFSETQ. The DNA of the CDR3 is TGCGCCAGCAGCTTGGCCACAGGGGCCTACGAGCAGTACTTC. Its translation is CASSLATGAYEQYF.

The chain employs TRBV2 and TRBJ1-1; a weak D match, TRBD1 (6 bases). This CDR3 has 12 amino acids. The germline V gene encodes CDR1 SNHLY and CDR2 FYNNEI. Trimming shortened V by 8 bases and J by 7 bases, and 14 bases separated the two germline ends. CDR3 residues: CASGFGTHEAFF. Here the CDR3 DNA reads TGTGCCAGCGGTTTCGGGACACATGAAGCTTTCTTT.

V is TRBV29-1 and J is TRBJ1-1; D gene uncertain. The V end lost 7 bases, the J end lost 4 bases, and 19 bases lay between the germline ends. This CDR3 region has 14 residues. Germline V gives CDR1 SQVTM, CDR2 ANQGSEA. This CDR3 is CSAEGRRAATEAFF. The CDR3 nucleotides read TGCAGCGCCGAGGGAAGGCGGGCGGCCACTGAAGCTTTCTTT.

This clone occurred once. The gene calls are TRBV5-1 and TRBJ2-3, with 10 bases fitting TRBD1. Unmatched junction bases numbered 3, after V lost 3 bases and J lost 5 bases. This CDR3 has 14 amino acids. The germline V gene has CDR1 SGHRS and CDR2 YFSETQ. CDR3 sequence: CASSYGTGEDTQYF. CDR3 DNA: TGCGCCAGCAGCTACGGGACAGGGGAAGATACGCAGTATTTT.

This chain connects TRBV6-5 to TRBJ2-7, with 7 bases matching TRBD1. V dropped 2 bases and J dropped 0; count of bases not matched to a gene: 7. CDR1 and CDR2 from the germline V gene are MNHEY and SVGAGI. The CDR3 runs to 16 residues. The CDR3 sequence is CASSYLGTVSSYEQYF. For the CDR3, the DNA is TGTGCCAGCAGTTACCTCGGGACAGTTAGCTCCTACGAGCAGTACTTC.

V and J are TRBV6-1 and TRBJ1-2, with D hard to call. Germline CDR1 is MNHNS and CDR2 is SASEGT. The CDR3 has 11 amino acids. Trimming pared 4 bases from V and 6 bases from J, leaving 6 bases between. The CDR3: CASSGQNGYTF. The CDR3 DNA reads TGTGCCAGCAGTGGGCAAAATGGCTACACCTTC.

V is TRBV9 and J is TRBJ1-1, with D perhaps matching TRBD1 (6 bases). Germline V gene lookup returns CDR1 SGDLS and CDR2 YYNGEE. The CDR3 extends over 14 amino acids. V was trimmed by 3 bases and J by 5 bases, leaving 14 bases between them. The CDR3 DNA reads as TGTGCCAGCAGCGGAGGACAGCGCCTTACTGAAGCTTTCTTT. This gives the protein CASSGGQRLTEAFF.

V usage is TRBV7-2 and J usage is TRBJ2-5; 8 bases line up with TRBD1. Trimming removed 5 bases from V and 5 bases from J; junction bases left unmatched: 10. The CDR3 extends over 15 amino acids. The germline V gene has CDR1 SGHTA and CDR2 FQGNSA. CDR3 DNA sequence: TGTGCCAGCAGCCGCAGGACAGGGATTAGGGAGACCCAGTACTTC. Its protein is CASSRRTGIRETQYF.

The rearrangement uses TRBV27 and TRBJ2-3; D possibly corresponds to TRBD1 (6 bases). Between the trimmed V and J ends, which lost 6 bases and 8 bases, there was a span of 15 bases. This CDR3 contains 13 residues. Germline V gene data show CDR1 as MNHEY and CDR2 as SMNVEV (reference sequence). CDR3 sequence (DNA): TGTGCCAGCAGGGGGGCCGGATGGGGTACGCAGTATTTT. Translated: CASRGAGWGTQYF.

The J gene is TRBJ2-3, the V gene TRBV5-4, with 8 bases matching TRBD2. Trimming cost V 4 bases and J 5 bases; bases outside gene matches: 12. The CDR3 spans 16 residues. Germline CDR1 reads SGHNT; CDR2 reads YYREEE (reference sequence). The CDR3 sequence is CASSLNSGARGDTQYF. The CDR3 DNA reads TGTGCCAGCAGCCTTAATAGCGGGGCCCGGGGAGATACGCAGTATTTT.